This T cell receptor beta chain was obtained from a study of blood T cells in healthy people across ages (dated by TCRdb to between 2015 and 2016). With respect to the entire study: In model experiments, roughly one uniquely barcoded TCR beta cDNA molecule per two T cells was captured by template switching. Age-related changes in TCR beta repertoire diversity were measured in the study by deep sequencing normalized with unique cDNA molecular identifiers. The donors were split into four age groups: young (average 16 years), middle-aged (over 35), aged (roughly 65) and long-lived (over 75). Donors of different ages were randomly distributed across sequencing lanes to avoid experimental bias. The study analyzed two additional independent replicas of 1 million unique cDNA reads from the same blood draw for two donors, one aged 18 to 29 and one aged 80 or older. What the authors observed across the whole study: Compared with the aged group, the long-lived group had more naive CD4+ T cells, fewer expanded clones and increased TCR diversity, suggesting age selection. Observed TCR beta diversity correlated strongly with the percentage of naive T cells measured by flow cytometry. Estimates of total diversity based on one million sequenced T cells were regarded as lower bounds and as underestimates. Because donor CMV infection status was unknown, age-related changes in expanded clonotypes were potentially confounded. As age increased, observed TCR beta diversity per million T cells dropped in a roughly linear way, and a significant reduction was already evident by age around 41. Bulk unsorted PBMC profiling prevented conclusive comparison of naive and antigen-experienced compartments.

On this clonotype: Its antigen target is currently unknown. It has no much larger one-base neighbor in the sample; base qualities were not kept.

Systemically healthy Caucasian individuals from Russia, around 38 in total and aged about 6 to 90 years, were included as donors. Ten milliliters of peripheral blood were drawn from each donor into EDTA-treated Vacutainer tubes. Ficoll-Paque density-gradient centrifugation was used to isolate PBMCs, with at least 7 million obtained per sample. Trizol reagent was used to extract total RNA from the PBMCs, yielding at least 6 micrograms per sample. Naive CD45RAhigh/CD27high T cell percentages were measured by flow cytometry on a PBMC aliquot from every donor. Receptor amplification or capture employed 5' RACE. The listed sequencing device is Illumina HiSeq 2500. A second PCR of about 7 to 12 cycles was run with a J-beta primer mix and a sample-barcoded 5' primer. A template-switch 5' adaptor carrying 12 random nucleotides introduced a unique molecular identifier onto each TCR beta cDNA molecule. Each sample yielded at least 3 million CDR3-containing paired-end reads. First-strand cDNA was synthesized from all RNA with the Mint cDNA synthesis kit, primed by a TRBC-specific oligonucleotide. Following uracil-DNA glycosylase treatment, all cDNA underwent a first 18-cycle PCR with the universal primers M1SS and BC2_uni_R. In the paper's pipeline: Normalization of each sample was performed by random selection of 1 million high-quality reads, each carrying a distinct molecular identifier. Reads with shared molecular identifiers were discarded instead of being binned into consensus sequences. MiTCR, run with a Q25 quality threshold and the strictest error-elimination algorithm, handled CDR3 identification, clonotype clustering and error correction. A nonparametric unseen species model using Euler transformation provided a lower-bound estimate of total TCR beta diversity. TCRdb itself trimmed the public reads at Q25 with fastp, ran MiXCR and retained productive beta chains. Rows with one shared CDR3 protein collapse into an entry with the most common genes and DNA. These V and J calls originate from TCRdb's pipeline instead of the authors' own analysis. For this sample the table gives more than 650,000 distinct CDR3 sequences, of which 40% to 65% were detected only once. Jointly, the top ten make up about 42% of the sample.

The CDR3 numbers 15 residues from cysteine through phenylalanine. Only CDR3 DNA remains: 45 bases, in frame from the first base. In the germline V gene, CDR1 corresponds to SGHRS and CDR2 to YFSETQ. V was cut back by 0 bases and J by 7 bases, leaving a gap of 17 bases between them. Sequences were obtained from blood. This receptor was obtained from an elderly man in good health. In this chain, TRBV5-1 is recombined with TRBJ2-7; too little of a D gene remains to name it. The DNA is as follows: TGCGCCAGCAGCTTGGCGTCAGGTCCTTTCAATGAGCAGTACTTC. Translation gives CASSLASGPFNEQYF. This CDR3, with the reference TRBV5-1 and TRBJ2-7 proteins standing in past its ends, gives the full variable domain KAGVTQTPRYLIKTRGQQVTLSCSPISGHRSVSWYQQTPGQGLQFLFEYFSETQRNKGNFPGRFSGRQFSNSRSEMNVSTLELGDSALYLCASSLASGPFNEQYFGPGTRLTVT.